The present TCR beta chain was sequenced within a study of memory CD4+ T cells and cytomegalovirus serostatus. The protocol was immunoSEQ multiplex PCR, while the TCRdb copy is restricted to in-frame clones and leaves out a portion. The sample shows some 48,000 clones, about 73% of them seen only once. V trimming: 4 bases; J trimming: 4 bases; junction bases outside the gene matches: 2. CDR1 SGHTA and CDR2 FQGNSA come from the germline V gene. The CDR3 is 14 amino acids. This clone was detected only a few times. Single viable CD3+CD4+CD8-CD45RO+ cells were sorted as the memory CD4+ T cells. This receptor was obtained from an adult in good health and CMV-seronegative. The rearrangement joins TRBV7-2 to TRBJ1-3; TRBD1 agrees at 9 bases. Material for sequencing was memory CD4+ T cells from blood. The CDR3: CASSSGTGGNTIYF. The CDR3 nucleotides read TGTGCCAGCAGCTCCGGGACAGGGGGAAACACCATATATTTT.